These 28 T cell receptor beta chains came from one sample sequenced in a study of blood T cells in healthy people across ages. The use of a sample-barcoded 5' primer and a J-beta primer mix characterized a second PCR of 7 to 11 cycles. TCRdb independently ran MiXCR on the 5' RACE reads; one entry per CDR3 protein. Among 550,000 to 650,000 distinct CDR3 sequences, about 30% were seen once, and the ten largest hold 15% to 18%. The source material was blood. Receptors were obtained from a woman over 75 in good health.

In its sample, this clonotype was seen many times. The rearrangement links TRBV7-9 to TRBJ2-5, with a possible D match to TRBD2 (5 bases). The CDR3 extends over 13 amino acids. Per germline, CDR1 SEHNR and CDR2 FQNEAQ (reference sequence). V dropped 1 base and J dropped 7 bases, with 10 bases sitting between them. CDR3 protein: CASSLVREGTQYF. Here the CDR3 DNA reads TGTGCCAGCAGCTTAGTCCGGGAAGGGACCCAGTACTTC.

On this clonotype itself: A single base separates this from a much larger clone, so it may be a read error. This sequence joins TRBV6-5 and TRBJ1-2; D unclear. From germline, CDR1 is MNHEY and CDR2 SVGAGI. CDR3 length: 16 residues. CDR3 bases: TGTGCCAGCAGTTACTCGGAGGATGCTTTTCGGTATGGCAACACCTTC. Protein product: CASSYSEDAFRYGNTF.

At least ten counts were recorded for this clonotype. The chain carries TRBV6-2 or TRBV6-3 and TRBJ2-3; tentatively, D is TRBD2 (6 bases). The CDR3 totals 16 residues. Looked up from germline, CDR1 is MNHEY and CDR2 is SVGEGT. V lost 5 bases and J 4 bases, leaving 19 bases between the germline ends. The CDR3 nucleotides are TGTGCCAGCAGTCCCCTTAATGGTCGACTAGCAGATACGCAGTATTTT. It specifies CASSPLNGRLADTQYF.

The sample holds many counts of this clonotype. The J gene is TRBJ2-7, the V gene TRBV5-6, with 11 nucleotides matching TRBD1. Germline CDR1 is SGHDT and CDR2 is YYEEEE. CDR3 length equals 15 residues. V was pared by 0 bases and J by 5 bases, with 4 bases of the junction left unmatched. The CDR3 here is CASSLDRTGGDEQYF. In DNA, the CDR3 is TGTGCCAGCAGCTTGGATCGGACAGGGGGCGACGAGCAGTACTTC.

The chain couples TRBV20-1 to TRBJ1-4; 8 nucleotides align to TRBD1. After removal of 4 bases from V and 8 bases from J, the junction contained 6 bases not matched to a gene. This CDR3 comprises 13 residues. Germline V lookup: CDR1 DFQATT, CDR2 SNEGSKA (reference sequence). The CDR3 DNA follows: TGCAGTGCTAAAGACAGGGGATACGAAAAACTGTTTTTT. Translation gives CSAKDRGYEKLFF.

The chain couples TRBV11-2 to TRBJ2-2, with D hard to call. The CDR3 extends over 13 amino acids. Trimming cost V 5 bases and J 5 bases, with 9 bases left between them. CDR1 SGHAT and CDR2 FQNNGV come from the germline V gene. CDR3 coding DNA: TGTGCCAGCAGCGATGTCGGGACCGGGGAGCTGTTTTTT. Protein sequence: CASSDVGTGELFF.

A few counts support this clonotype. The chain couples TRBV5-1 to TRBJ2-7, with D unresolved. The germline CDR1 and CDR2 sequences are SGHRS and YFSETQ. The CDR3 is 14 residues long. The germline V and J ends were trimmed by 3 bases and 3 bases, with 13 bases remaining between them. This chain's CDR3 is CASSWDGIGYEQYF. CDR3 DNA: TGCGCCAGCAGCTGGGATGGGATCGGCTACGAGCAGTACTTC. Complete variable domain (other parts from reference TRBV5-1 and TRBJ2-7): KAGVTQTPRYLIKTRGQQVTLSCSPISGHRSVSWYQQTPGQGLQFLFEYFSETQRNKGNFPGRFSGRQFSNSRSEMNVSTLELGDSALYLCASSWDGIGYEQYFGPGTRLTVT.

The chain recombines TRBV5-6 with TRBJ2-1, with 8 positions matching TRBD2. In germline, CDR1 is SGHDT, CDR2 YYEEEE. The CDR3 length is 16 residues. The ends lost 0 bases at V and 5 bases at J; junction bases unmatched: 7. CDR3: CASSLVVGGAHNEQFF. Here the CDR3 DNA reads TGTGCCAGCAGCTTGGTTGTCGGGGGGGCTCACAATGAGCAGTTCTTC. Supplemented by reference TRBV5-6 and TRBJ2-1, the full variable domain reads DAGVTQSPTHLIKTRGQQVTLRCSPKSGHDTVSWYQQALGQGPQFIFQYYEEEERQRGNFPDRFSGHQFPNYSSELNVNALLLGDSALYLCASSLVVGGAHNEQFFGPGTRLTVL.

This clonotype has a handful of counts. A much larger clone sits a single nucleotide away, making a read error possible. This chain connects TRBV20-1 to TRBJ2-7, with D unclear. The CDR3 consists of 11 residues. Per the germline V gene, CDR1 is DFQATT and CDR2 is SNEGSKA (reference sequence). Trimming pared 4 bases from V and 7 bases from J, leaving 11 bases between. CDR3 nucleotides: TGCAGTGCTATCTGGGTAAATGAGCAGTACTTC. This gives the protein CSAIWVNEQYF.

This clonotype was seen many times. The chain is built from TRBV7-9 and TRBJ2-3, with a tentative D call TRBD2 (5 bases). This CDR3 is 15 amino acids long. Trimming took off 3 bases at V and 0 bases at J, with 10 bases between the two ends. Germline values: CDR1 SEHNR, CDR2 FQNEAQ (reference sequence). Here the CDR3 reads CASSLVATSTDTQYF. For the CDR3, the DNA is TGTGCCAGCAGCTTGGTAGCGACTAGCACAGATACGCAGTATTTT.

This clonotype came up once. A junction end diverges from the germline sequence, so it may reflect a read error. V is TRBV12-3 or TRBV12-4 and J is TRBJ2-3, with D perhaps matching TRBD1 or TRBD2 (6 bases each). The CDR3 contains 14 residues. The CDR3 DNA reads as TGTGCCAGCAGCCCCTTCGGGGGCACAGATACACAGTATTTT. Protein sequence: CASSPFGGTDTQYF.

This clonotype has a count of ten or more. The CDR3 loop reads CASSLGLAGGPRTDTQYF. The CDR3 region has the DNA TGCGCCAGCAGCCTCGGACTAGCGGGGGGGCCCCGGACAGATACGCAGTATTTT. The chain carries TRBV5-1 and TRBJ2-3; 15 bases line up with TRBD2. Trimming took 4 bases from V and 3 from J; bases not matched to a gene: 9. This CDR3 contains 18 residues. The germline gives CDR1 SGHRS, CDR2 YFSETQ. The variable domain in full, completed from reference TRBV5-1 and TRBJ2-3, reads KAGVTQTPRYLIKTRGQQVTLSCSPISGHRSVSWYQQTPGQGLQFLFEYFSETQRNKGNFPGRFSGRQFSNSRSEMNVSTLELGDSALYLCASSLGLAGGPRTDTQYFGPGTRLTVL.

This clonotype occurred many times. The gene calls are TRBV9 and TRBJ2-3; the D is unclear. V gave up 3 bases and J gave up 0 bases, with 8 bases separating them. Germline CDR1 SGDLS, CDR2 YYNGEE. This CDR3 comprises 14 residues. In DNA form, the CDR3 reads TGTGCCAGCAGCGCCACACTGAGCACAGATACGCAGTATTTT. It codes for CASSATLSTDTQYF.

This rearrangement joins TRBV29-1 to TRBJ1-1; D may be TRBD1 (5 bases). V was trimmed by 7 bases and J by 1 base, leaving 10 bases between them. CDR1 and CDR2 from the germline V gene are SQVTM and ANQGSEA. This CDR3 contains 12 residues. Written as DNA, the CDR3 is TGCAGCGGGGACCCAGGGAACACTGAAGCTTTCTTT. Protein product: CSGDPGNTEAFF.

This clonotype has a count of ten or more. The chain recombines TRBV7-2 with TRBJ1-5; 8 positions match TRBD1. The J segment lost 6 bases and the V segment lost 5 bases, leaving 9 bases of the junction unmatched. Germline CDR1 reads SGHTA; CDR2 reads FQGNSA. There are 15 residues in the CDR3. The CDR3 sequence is CASSQGQGAGQPQHF. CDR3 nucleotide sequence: TGTGCCAGCAGCCAAGGGCAGGGGGCCGGTCAGCCCCAGCATTTT.

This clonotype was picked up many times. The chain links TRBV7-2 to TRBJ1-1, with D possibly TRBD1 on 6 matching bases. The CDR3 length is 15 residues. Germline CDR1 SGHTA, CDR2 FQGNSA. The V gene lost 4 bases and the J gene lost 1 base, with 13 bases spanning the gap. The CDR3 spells CASSSVTGANTEAFF. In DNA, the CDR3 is TGTGCCAGCAGCTCCGTGACAGGAGCGAACACTGAAGCTTTCTTT.

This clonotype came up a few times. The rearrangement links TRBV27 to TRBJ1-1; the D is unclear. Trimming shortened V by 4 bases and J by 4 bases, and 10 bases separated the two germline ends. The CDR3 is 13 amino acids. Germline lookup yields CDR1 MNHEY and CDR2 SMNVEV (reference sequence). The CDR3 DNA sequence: TGTGCCAGCAGTTCTCGGCAGTCCACTGAAGCTTTCTTT. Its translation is CASSSRQSTEAFF.

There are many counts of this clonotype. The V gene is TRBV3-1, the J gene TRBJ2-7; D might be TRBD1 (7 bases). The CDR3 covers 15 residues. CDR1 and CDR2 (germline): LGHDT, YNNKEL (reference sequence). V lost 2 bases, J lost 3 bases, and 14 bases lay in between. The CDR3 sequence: CASSQWGDRDYEQYF. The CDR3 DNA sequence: TGTGCCAGCAGCCAATGGGGGGACAGAGACTACGAGCAGTACTTC.

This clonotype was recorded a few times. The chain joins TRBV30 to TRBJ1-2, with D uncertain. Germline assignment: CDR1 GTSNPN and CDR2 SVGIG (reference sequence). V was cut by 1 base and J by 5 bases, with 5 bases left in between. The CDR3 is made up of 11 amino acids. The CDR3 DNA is TGTGCCTGGAGTGCTCCTTATGGCTACACCTTC. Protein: CAWSAPYGYTF. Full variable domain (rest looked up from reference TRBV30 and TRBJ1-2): SQTIHQWPATLVQPVGSPLSLECTVEGTSNPNLYWYRQAAGRGLQLLFYSVGIGQISSEVPQNLSASRPQDRQFILSSKKLLLSDSGFYLCAWSAPYGYTFGSGTRLTVV.

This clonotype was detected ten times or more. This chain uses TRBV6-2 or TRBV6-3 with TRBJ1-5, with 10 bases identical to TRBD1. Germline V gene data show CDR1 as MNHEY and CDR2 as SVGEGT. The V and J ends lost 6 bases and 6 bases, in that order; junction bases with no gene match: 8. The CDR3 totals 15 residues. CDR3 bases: TGTGCCAGCAGCCGACAGGGGGCGTCGGGTCAGCCCCAGCATTTT. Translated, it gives CASSRQGASGQPQHF.

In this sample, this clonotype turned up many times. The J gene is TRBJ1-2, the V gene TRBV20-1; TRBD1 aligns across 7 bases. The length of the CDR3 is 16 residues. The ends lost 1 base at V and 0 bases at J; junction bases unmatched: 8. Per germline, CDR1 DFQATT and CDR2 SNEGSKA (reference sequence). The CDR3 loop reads CSARATGLGPNYGYTF. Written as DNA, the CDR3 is TGCAGTGCTAGAGCGACAGGGTTAGGGCCTAACTATGGCTACACCTTC.

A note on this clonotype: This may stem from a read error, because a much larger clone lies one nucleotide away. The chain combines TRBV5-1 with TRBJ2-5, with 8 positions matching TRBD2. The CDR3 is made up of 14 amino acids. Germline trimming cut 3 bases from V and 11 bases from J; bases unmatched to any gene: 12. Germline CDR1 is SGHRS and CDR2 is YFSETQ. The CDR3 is CASSWGLDHNEQYF. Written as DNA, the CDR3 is TGCGCCAGCAGCTGGGGACTAGACCACAATGAGCAGTACTTC. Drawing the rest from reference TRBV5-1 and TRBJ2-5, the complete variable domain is KAGVTQTPRYLIKTRGQQVTLSCSPISGHRSVSWYQQTPGQGLQFLFEYFSETQRNKGNFPGRFSGRQFSNSRSEMNVSTLELGDSALYLCASSWGLDHNEQYFGPGTRLLVL.

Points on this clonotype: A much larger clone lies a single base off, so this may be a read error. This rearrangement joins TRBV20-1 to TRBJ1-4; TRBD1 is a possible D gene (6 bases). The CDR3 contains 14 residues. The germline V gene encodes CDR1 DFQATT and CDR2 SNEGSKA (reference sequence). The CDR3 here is CSARDRGGTERLFF. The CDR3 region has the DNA TGCAGTGCTAGAGATAGGGGGGGAACGGAAAGACTGTTTTTT.

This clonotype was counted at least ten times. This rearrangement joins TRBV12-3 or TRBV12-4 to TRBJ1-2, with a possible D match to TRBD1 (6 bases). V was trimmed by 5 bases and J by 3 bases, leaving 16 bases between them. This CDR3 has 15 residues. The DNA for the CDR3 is TGTGCCAGCAGTCCCGTGAAACAGGGCTACTATGGCTACACCTTC. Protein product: CASSPVKQGYYGYTF.

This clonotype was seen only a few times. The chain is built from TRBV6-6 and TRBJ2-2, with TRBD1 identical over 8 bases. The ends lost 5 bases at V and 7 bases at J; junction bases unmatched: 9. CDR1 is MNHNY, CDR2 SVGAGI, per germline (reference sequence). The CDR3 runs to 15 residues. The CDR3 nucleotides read TGTGCCAGCAGTGCAACAGGGGGTCGGAGCGGGGAGCTGTTTTTT. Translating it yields CASSATGGRSGELFF.

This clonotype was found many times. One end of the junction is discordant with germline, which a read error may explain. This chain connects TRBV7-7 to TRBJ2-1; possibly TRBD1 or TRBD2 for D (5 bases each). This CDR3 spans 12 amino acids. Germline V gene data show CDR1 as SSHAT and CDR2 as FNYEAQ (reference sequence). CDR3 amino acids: CASSSGPNEQFF. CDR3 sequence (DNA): TGTGCTAGCAGCTCGGGACCAAATGAGCAGTTCTTC.

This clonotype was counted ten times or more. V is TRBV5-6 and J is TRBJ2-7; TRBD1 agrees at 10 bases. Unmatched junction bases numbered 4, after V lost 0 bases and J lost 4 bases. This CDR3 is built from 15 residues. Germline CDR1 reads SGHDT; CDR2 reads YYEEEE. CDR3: CASSLVGDRGYEQYF. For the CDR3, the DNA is TGTGCCAGCAGCTTGGTCGGGGACAGGGGATACGAGCAGTACTTC.

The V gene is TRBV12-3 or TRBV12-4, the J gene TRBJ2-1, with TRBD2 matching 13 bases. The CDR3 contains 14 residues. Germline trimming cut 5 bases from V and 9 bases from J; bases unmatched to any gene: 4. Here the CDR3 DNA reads TGTGCCAGCAGTGAGACTAGCGGGGGGAGTGAGCAGTTCTTC. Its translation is CASSETSGGSEQFF.